The entry below describes one TCR beta chain. The sample originates from a study of blood T cell repertoires in COVID-19. Study context: Acute and convalescent COVID-19 specimens originated in the United States, Italy and Spain. PBMCs, B-cell-depleted T cells, or T cells provided the cDNA or gDNA that made up the material.

Clones were read by immunoSEQ multiplex PCR, and TCRdb kept only the in-frame ones, dropping some. Of around 200,000 clones in the sample, approximately 87% are singletons; the top ten hold approximately 3%. The source is a woman aged 45-65 years in a cohort exposed to, infected with or recovered from COVID-19 (not recorded which). The specimen was PBMCs or T cells enriched from blood (not recorded which).

The CDR3 reads CASSRGLAVDNEQFF. In DNA form, the CDR3 reads TGTGCCAGCAGCAGGGGACTAGCGGTTGACAATGAGCAGTTCTTC. This chain links TRBV6-2 or TRBV6-3 with TRBJ2-1; 11 bases line up with TRBD2. J gave up 5 bases and V 6 bases, and 6 bases lay outside the gene matches. The CDR3 extends over 15 amino acids. Germline V lookup: CDR1 MNHEY, CDR2 SVGEGT.